Following are 29 T cell receptor beta chains from one sample sequenced in a study of Graves' ophthalmopathy and Graves' hyperthyroidism. Beta-chain TCR CDR3 regions were amplified from RNA transcripts. HTBI-primed first-round RT-PCR preceded second-round multiplex PCR. TCRdb reprocessed the multiplex PCR reads with MiXCR, giving one entry per CDR3 protein. The profile shows 400,000 to 450,000 distinct CDR3 sequences, 20% to 25% of them singletons. Input material: peripheral blood. These receptors originate from a woman younger than 30 with stable Graves' hyperthyroidism.

This clonotype was seen repeatedly, ten times or more. The chain joins TRBV12-3 or TRBV12-4 to TRBJ1-5; D gene uncertain. The V and J ends lost 0 bases and 4 bases respectively, with 7 bases between them. There are 14 residues in the CDR3. The chain's CDR3 is CASSLALANQPQHF. CDR3 nucleotide sequence: TGTGCCAGCAGTTTAGCGCTTGCTAATCAGCCCCAGCATTTT.

This chain joins TRBV19 and TRBJ1-2; possibly TRBD1 for D (6 bases). Germline V gives CDR1 LNHDA, CDR2 SQIVND (reference sequence). This CDR3 has 13 amino acids. The V and J ends lost 5 bases and 8 bases respectively, with 15 bases between them. The CDR3, as DNA: TGTGCCAGTAGTTTTGGACAGACTGACGGCTACACCTTC. It is translated as CASSFGQTDGYTF.

This clonotype occurred many times. The chain couples TRBV18 to TRBJ1-1, with D uncertain. The V end lost 5 bases, the J end lost 2 bases, and 15 bases lay between the germline ends. CDR3 size: 15 residues. Germline CDR1 is KGHSH and CDR2 is LQKENI. CDR3 in amino acids: CASSARGGDNTEAFF. CDR3 nucleotides: TGTGCCAGCTCAGCCCGGGGTGGAGATAACACTGAAGCTTTCTTT.

Remarks on this clonotype: A single base separates this from a much larger clone, so it may be a read error. This rearrangement joins TRBV9 to TRBJ2-5; D call uncertain. The CDR3 totals 13 residues. V gave up 2 bases and J gave up 7 bases, with 12 bases separating them. Germline lookup yields CDR1 SGDLS and CDR2 YYNGEE. The CDR3 nucleotides read TGTGCCAGCAGCGTGGCCCCAGAGGTGACCCAGTACTTC. This sequence encodes CASSVAPEVTQYF.

The V gene is TRBV5-1, the J gene TRBJ2-3, with 8 bases matching TRBD1. Germline assignment: CDR1 SGHRS and CDR2 YFSETQ. The CDR3 has 16 amino acids. Unmatched junction bases numbered 10, after V lost 4 bases and J lost 3 bases. The CDR3 coding sequence is TGCGCCAGCAGCCGCCAGGGGGCGCGGAGGACAGATACGCAGTATTTT. Amino acid sequence: CASSRQGARRTDTQYF.

The rearrangement links TRBV12-3 or TRBV12-4 to TRBJ2-5; D unclear. Deletions cut 8 bases from V and 1 base from J, with 8 bases between. The CDR3 loop spans 12 amino acids. The CDR3 region has the DNA TGTGCCAGCGCCGGAACCCAAGAGACCCAGTACTTC. Translated, it gives CASAGTQETQYF.

This clonotype showed up many times. The rearrangement joins TRBV6-2 or TRBV6-3 to TRBJ1-1; D is unclear. Germline-derived CDR1 and CDR2 are MNHEY and SVGEGT. V dropped 6 bases and J dropped 5 bases, with 7 bases sitting between them. The CDR3 loop spans 11 amino acids. The CDR3 region is CASSQRTEAFF. CDR3 coding DNA: TGTGCCAGCAGCCAGAGGACTGAAGCTTTCTTT.

Ten or more counts support this clonotype. The chain couples TRBV20-1 to TRBJ1-1, with a weak D call TRBD1 (5 bases). V lost 4 bases to trimming and J lost 8 bases, with 17 bases between them. Germline values: CDR1 DFQATT, CDR2 SNEGSKA (reference sequence). The CDR3 has 13 amino acids. CDR3 amino acids: CSANAQGFAEAFF. The CDR3 bases are TGCAGTGCTAATGCCCAGGGATTCGCGGAAGCTTTCTTT.

This clonotype was observed at least ten times. The gene calls are TRBV20-1 and TRBJ1-5; the D gene is possibly TRBD1 (6 bases). This CDR3 is built from 14 residues. Germline assignment: CDR1 DFQATT and CDR2 SNEGSKA (reference sequence). The V and J ends lost 0 bases and 6 bases respectively, with 12 bases between them. In DNA form, the CDR3 reads TGCAGTGCTAGAGAGGGGGGGGCGCGTCAGCCCCAGCATTTT. Its translation is CSAREGGARQPQHF.

This clonotype showed up many times. The V gene is TRBV11-2, the J gene TRBJ2-7; a possible D gene is TRBD2 (6 bases). Germline CDR1 reads SGHAT; CDR2 reads FQNNGV. The CDR3 consists of 14 residues. Trimming took off 4 bases at V and 1 base at J, with 11 bases between the two ends. As DNA, the CDR3 is TGTGCCAGCAGCTCCCATGGAGGGTCCTACGAGCAGTACTTC. Its translation is CASSSHGGSYEQYF.

The sample holds many counts of this clonotype. The chain is built from TRBV6-5 and TRBJ2-7; possibly TRBD2 for D (5 bases). V lost 0 bases to trimming and J lost 6 bases, with 6 bases between them. Germline V CDR1 and CDR2: MNHEY, SVGAGI. CDR3 length: 12 amino acids. The CDR3 coding sequence is TGTGCCAGCAGTTACTCCACTAGCGAGCAGTACTTC. The encoded protein is CASSYSTSEQYF.

This clonotype was seen repeatedly, ten times or more. The CDR3 sequence is CASSLRVGGQGNIQYF. The CDR3 DNA reads as TGTGCCAGCAGCTTACGCGTAGGGGGACAGGGTAACATTCAGTACTTC. This chain links TRBV7-2 with TRBJ2-4, with 9 bases lining up with TRBD1. Per the germline V gene, CDR1 is SGHTA and CDR2 is FQGNSA. There are 16 residues in the CDR3. V lost 2 bases and J lost 7; bases outside the gene matches: 9. Variable domain in full (rest from reference TRBV7-2 and TRBJ2-4): GAGVSQSPSNKVTEKGKDVELRCDPISGHTALYWYRQSLGQGLEFLIYFQGNSAPDKSGLPSDRFSAERTGGSVSTLTIQRTQQEDSAVYLCASSLRVGGQGNIQYFGAGTRLSVL.

As for this clonotype: Just one base apart from a much larger clone, this may be a read error. The chain uses TRBV28 and TRBJ2-6, with D possibly being TRBD1 (5 bases). From germline, CDR1 is MDHEN and CDR2 SYDVKM. Trimming pared 5 bases from V and 8 bases from J, leaving 25 bases between. The CDR3 sequence is 18 residues long. CDR3 DNA: TGTGCCAGCAGTGCGTCAACATTTTTGGGGTCAGGGACCAACGTCCTGACTTTC. Encoded protein: CASSASTFLGSGTNVLTF.

This clonotype was detected ten times or more. CDR3 protein: CASSLAPGLAGVGSGELFF. In DNA form, the CDR3 reads TGTGCCAGCAGTTTAGCCCCGGGACTAGCGGGAGTCGGGTCCGGGGAGCTGTTTTTT. The rearrangement uses TRBV28 and TRBJ2-2; 14 bases line up with TRBD2. The germline V gene encodes CDR1 MDHEN and CDR2 SYDVKM. The CDR3 is 19 residues long. V dropped 2 bases and J dropped 6; count of bases not matched to a gene: 11.

The sample holds many counts of this clonotype. The chain joins TRBV6-1 to TRBJ1-1; D unresolved. V lost 6 bases, J lost 1 base, and 12 bases lay in between. The CDR3 spans 14 residues. CDR1 and CDR2 (germline): MNHNS, SASEGT. The CDR3 nucleotides read TGTGCCAGCAGCCCAAACGGAGCGAACACTGAAGCTTTCTTT. Translating it yields CASSPNGANTEAFF.

The CDR3, as DNA: TGTGCCAGCTCACCGGCAGGGGGCCGAGGCTATGGCTACACCTTC. It specifies CASSPAGGRGYGYTF. The chain carries TRBV18 and TRBJ1-2, with 8 bases fitting TRBD1. The CDR3 length is 15 residues. Losses at the gene ends were 3 bases for V and 4 bases for J; bases not matched to a gene: 7. Per the germline V gene, CDR1 is KGHSH and CDR2 is LQKENI.

This clonotype was detected many times. V and J are TRBV5-1 and TRBJ2-2; 12 positions agree with TRBD1. Germline lookup yields CDR1 SGHRS and CDR2 YFSETQ. This CDR3 is built from 16 residues. Trimming took 4 bases from V and 2 from J; bases not matched to a gene: 3. CDR3 protein: CASSVGTGGNTGELFF. The CDR3 nucleotides are TGCGCCAGCAGCGTTGGGACAGGGGGCAACACCGGGGAGCTGTTTTTT.

This clonotype has a count of ten or more. A read error may account for a junction end that differs from germline. This chain connects TRBV12-3 or TRBV12-4 to TRBJ2-5; 7 bases are a match to TRBD1. The CDR3 extends over 14 amino acids. This CDR3 is CASSLRDSQETQYF. The CDR3 DNA reads as TGCGCCAGCAGTTTGAGGGACAGCCAAGAGACCCAGTACTTC.

The chain has TRBV12-3 or TRBV12-4 and TRBJ1-2; 8 bases fit TRBD1. This CDR3 is built from 14 residues. V shed 6 bases, J shed 4 bases, and the junction held 7 bases outside the gene matches. CDR3: CASRWTGMGYGYTF. The CDR3 DNA sequence: TGTGCCAGCAGATGGACAGGGATGGGCTATGGCTACACCTTC.

This clonotype was found many times. The J gene is TRBJ2-2, the V gene TRBV5-5; the D gene is possibly TRBD1 (5 bases). The CDR3 runs 13 residues. V lost 5 bases and J 6 bases, leaving 11 bases between the germline ends. Per germline, CDR1 SGHKS and CDR2 YYEKEE (reference sequence). CDR3 sequence: CASSSGWAGELFF. The CDR3 DNA reads TGTGCCAGCAGTTCAGGGTGGGCCGGGGAGCTGTTTTTT.

The V gene is TRBV18, the J gene TRBJ1-5; TRBD1 might be the D (5 bases). The V gene lost 6 bases and the J gene lost 9 bases, with 21 bases spanning the gap. Germline assignment: CDR1 KGHSH and CDR2 LQKENI. CDR3 length: 15 amino acids. The CDR3: CASSPGVEGGTPQHF. The CDR3 DNA reads TGTGCCAGCTCCCCAGGCGTGGAGGGAGGGACGCCCCAGCATTTT.

Worth noting for this clonotype: A much larger clone lies a single base off, so this may be a read error. The chain uses TRBV6-1 and TRBJ1-2; the match to TRBD1 covers 8 bases. Germline CDR1 and CDR2: MNHNS and SASEGT. The CDR3 is made up of 14 amino acids. CDR3: CDTPGPGGAYGYTF. The CDR3, as DNA: TGTGACACCCCGGGTCCAGGGGGCGCTTATGGCTACACCTTC.

This clonotype appeared many times. The CDR3: CSARVGGFFGSPLHF. In DNA, the CDR3 is TGCAGTGCTAGAGTAGGCGGGTTTTTCGGCTCACCCCTCCACTTT. The V gene is TRBV20-1, the J gene TRBJ1-6; no firm D call. The V end lost 1 base, the J end lost 10 bases, and 17 bases lay between the germline ends. The CDR3 has 15 residues. From germline, CDR1 is DFQATT and CDR2 SNEGSKA (reference sequence).

This clonotype was picked up many times. The rearrangement uses TRBV12-3 or TRBV12-4 and TRBJ1-1, with a tentative D call TRBD1 (6 bases). The CDR3 sequence is 14 residues long. Trimming pared 1 base from V and 1 base from J, leaving 7 bases between. CDR3 coding DNA: TGTGCCAGCAGTTTAGGCAGGGGGAACACTGAAGCTTTCTTT. Translation gives CASSLGRGNTEAFF.

This clonotype appeared many times. V usage is TRBV4-1 and J usage is TRBJ2-2; TRBD2 matches at 12 bases. Trimming removed 0 bases from V and 7 bases from J; junction bases left unmatched: 9. CDR3 length equals 18 residues. The germline gives CDR1 MGHRA, CDR2 YSYEKL. CDR3: CASSQEEKGLAGIGELFF. DNA for the CDR3: TGCGCCAGCAGCCAAGAGGAAAAGGGACTAGCGGGTATCGGGGAGCTGTTTTTT.

This clonotype was detected many times. The chain employs TRBV14 and TRBJ2-5; 9 bases line up with TRBD1. CDR1 and CDR2 (germline): SGHDN, FVKESK. Losses at the gene ends were 2 bases for V and 2 bases for J; bases not matched to a gene: 6. This CDR3 comprises 16 residues. In DNA, the CDR3 is TGTGCCAGCAGCCAACCGCTTGGGACAGGGCAAGAGACCCAGTACTTC. Translation: CASSQPLGTGQETQYF.

This clonotype was seen more than once but under ten times. The chain is built from TRBV6-1 and TRBJ2-7, with 7 bases fitting TRBD1. The germline V gene has CDR1 MNHNS and CDR2 SASEGT. Trimming at V came to 5 bases and at J to 7 bases, leaving 11 bases not matched to a gene. The CDR3 covers 14 residues. The CDR3 region has the DNA TGTGCCAGCAGTATTGGGACAGCTCTGTTAGAGCAGTACTTC. It specifies CASSIGTALLEQYF.

This clonotype was observed a handful of times. The J gene is TRBJ1-1, the V gene TRBV12-3 or TRBV12-4; a possible D gene is TRBD1 (6 bases). V was clipped by 6 bases and J by 1 base, with 18 bases between them. The CDR3 runs to 16 residues. As DNA, the CDR3 is TGTGCCAGCAGATACACAGGGTGGGATTCGAACACTGAAGCTTTCTTT. It translates to CASRYTGWDSNTEAFF.

This clonotype was detected many times. The genes are TRBV12-3 or TRBV12-4 and TRBJ2-5; 8 nucleotides match TRBD2. Unmatched junction bases numbered 8, after V lost 4 bases and J lost 4 bases. The CDR3 has 15 residues. The CDR3 sequence: CASSSGVAGRETQYF. The CDR3 DNA is TGTGCCAGCAGTTCCGGGGTAGCGGGACGAGAGACCCAGTACTTC.